These 30 T cell receptor beta chains share one sample of origin, sequenced in a study of blood T cell repertoires in COVID-19 (TCRdb year 2020). The library was generated by the immunoSEQ multiplex PCR assay. Drawn from immuneACCESS, this table holds only the in-frame rearrangements with V and J called that TCRdb kept. Clones are partly lost; checked studies trace under half to an unresolved V gene and leave the rest unexplained. This sample is represented by around 130,000 clones; around 89% of them were singletons. The ten largest clonotypes hold around 30% of the sample. Input material: peripheral blood. These receptors were collected from a man in his 70s with active or convalescent COVID-19.

This clone appeared once. V and J are TRBV5-1 and TRBJ2-2; unclear D gene. V was cut by 2 bases and J by 4 bases, with 9 bases left in between. CDR3 length: 14 residues. The V gene's germline CDR1 is SGHRS and CDR2 YFSETQ. DNA for the CDR3: TGCGCCAGCAGCTTAACCCCAGTCACCGGGGAGCTGTTTTTT. Its protein product is CASSLTPVTGELFF.

The CDR3 spells CASSLAAGQGNYEQYF. The CDR3 DNA is TGCGCCAGCAGCTTGGCCGCAGGACAGGGTAACTACGAGCAGTACTTC. The V gene is TRBV5-1, the J gene TRBJ2-7, with 8 bases matching TRBD1. The CDR3 sequence is 16 residues long. From germline, CDR1 is SGHRS and CDR2 YFSETQ. Trimming at V came to 0 bases and at J to 3 bases, leaving 8 bases not matched to a gene. Variable domain in full (rest from reference TRBV5-1 and TRBJ2-7): KAGVTQTPRYLIKTRGQQVTLSCSPISGHRSVSWYQQTPGQGLQFLFEYFSETQRNKGNFPGRFSGRQFSNSRSEMNVSTLELGDSALYLCASSLAAGQGNYEQYFGPGTRLTVT.

This chain uses TRBV9 with TRBJ1-5; 8 positions match TRBD1. The V segment lost 5 bases and the J segment 4 bases; nucleotides outside the gene matches: 5. The germline CDR1 and CDR2 sequences are SGDLS and YYNGEE. The CDR3 runs 14 residues. For the CDR3, the DNA is TGTGCCAGCAGTGGGACAGGAGGGAATCAGCCCCAGCATTTT. Its protein product is CASSGTGGNQPQHF.

This chain connects TRBV11-2 to TRBJ2-5, with D tentatively TRBD1 (5 bases). Trimming took off 0 bases at V and 4 bases at J, with 12 bases between the two ends. CDR1 SGHAT and CDR2 FQNNGV come from the germline V gene. The CDR3 covers 15 residues. The chain's CDR3 is CASSLDRTGLETQYF. The CDR3 DNA reads as TGTGCCAGCAGCTTAGATCGAACAGGTCTAGAGACCCAGTACTTC.

The chain recombines TRBV2 with TRBJ1-4, with TRBD1 identical over 11 bases. This CDR3 is 15 amino acids long. The germline V gene encodes CDR1 SNHLY and CDR2 FYNNEI. V gave up 6 bases and J gave up 7 bases; unmatched junction bases: 7. The DNA for the CDR3 is TGTGCCAGCAGGGTTCCGGGACAGGGGGGTGAAAAACTGTTTTTT. Encoded protein: CASRVPGQGGEKLFF.

The genes are TRBV10-3 and TRBJ1-5, with D maybe TRBD1 (5 bases). V shed 4 bases and J shed 2 bases, with 12 bases lying between them. The CDR3 runs to 15 residues. Germline V gives CDR1 ENHRY, CDR2 SYGVKD. The CDR3 sequence: CAISGGREGNQPQHF. CDR3 in DNA: TGTGCCATCAGTGGGGGCAGGGAAGGCAATCAGCCCCAGCATTTT.

The CDR3 nucleotides read TGTGCCAGCAGCATAGCGGGGAACGAAAAACTGTTTTTT. This sequence encodes CASSIAGNEKLFF. This chain joins TRBV12-3 or TRBV12-4 and TRBJ1-4; D is undetermined. The germline V and J ends were trimmed by 6 bases and 8 bases, with 13 bases remaining between them. This CDR3 spans 13 amino acids.

The V and J genes are TRBV7-9 and TRBJ2-7; 9 bases are shared with TRBD1. Trimming cost V 0 bases and J 4 bases; bases outside gene matches: 13. The CDR3 sequence is 18 residues long. Germline loops: CDR1 SEHNR, CDR2 FQNEAQ (reference sequence). The CDR3 DNA follows: TGTGCCAGCAGCTTAGCGACCTTGTTTGGACAGGGGTTGTACGAGCAGTACTTC. As protein: CASSLATLFGQGLYEQYF.

The chain recombines TRBV6-6 with TRBJ2-7, with 9 bases aligning to TRBD2. This CDR3 is 14 amino acids long. After removal of 5 bases from V and 2 bases from J, the junction contained 4 bases not matched to a gene. The germline V gene has CDR1 MNHNY and CDR2 SVGAGI (reference sequence). The CDR3 sequence: CASSATSGAYEQYF. The CDR3 nucleotides read TGTGCCAGCAGTGCGACTAGCGGAGCCTACGAGCAGTACTTC.

V is TRBV19 and J is TRBJ2-3; 8 positions match TRBD1. This CDR3 has 14 residues. CDR1 and CDR2 from the germline V gene are LNHDA and SQIVND (reference sequence). The V and J ends lost 4 bases and 3 bases, in that order; junction bases with no gene match: 3. In DNA, the CDR3 is TGTGCCAGTAGTACCGGACAGGGAACAGATACGCAGTATTTT. Protein product: CASSTGQGTDTQYF.

The rearrangement uses TRBV19 and TRBJ1-2, with 7 bases identical to TRBD1. V was pared by 4 bases and J by 4 bases, with 12 bases of the junction left unmatched. The CDR3 has 16 residues. Germline V gene sequence: CDR1 LNHDA, CDR2 SQIVND (reference sequence). CDR3 in amino acids: CASSTPHGQEGYGYTF. CDR3 nucleotides: TGTGCCAGTAGTACCCCCCACGGACAGGAGGGCTATGGCTACACCTTC.

V and J are TRBV21-1 and TRBJ2-6; the DNA was not compared with TRBD1, the D call given in the table. TRBV21-1 is listed as a pseudogene. This CDR3 has 19 residues. This CDR3 reads CASSKADRARGPGANVLTF. CDR3 DNA sequence: TGTGCCAGCAGCAAAGCGGATCGGGCCAGGGGACCTGGGGCCAACGTCCTGACTTTC.

In its sample, this clone was seen once. The genes are TRBV10-3 and TRBJ2-3; possible D gene TRBD2, 5 bases. The germline V and J ends were trimmed by 2 bases and 1 base, with 10 bases remaining between them. Looked up from germline, CDR1 is ENHRY and CDR2 is SYGVKD. CDR3 size: 15 residues. CDR3 sequence reads: CAISEISEGTDTQYF. The DNA of the CDR3 is TGTGCCATCAGTGAGATATCGGAGGGCACAGATACGCAGTATTTT.

V usage is TRBV28 and J usage is TRBJ1-1; possible D gene TRBD1, 5 bases. The CDR3 loop spans 14 amino acids. V lost 7 bases to trimming and J lost 1 base, with 13 bases between them. Germline values: CDR1 MDHEN, CDR2 SYDVKM. The CDR3 DNA reads as TGTGCCAGCACCTCTGGGGGGGGGAACACTGAAGCTTTCTTT. This translates into CASTSGGGNTEAFF. Full variable domain (missing parts from reference TRBV28 and TRBJ1-1): DVKVTQSSRYLVKRTGEKVFLECVQDMDHENMFWYRQDPGLGLRLIYFSYDVKMKEKGDIPEGYSVSREKKERFSLILESASTNQTSMYLCASTSGGGNTEAFFGQGTRLTVV.

This rearrangement joins TRBV10-3 to TRBJ1-4; D unclear. This CDR3 comprises 15 residues. V lost 2 bases, J lost 2 bases, and 9 bases lay in between. Germline CDR1 reads ENHRY; CDR2 reads SYGVKD. This CDR3 is CAISEVAGTNEKLFF. DNA for the CDR3: TGTGCCATCAGTGAGGTTGCAGGTACTAATGAAAAACTGTTTTTT.

The chain has TRBV24-1 and TRBJ1-5; possibly TRBD1 for D (5 bases). CDR1 KGHDR and CDR2 SFDVKD come from the germline V gene. V lost 6 bases and J 4 bases, leaving 9 bases between the germline ends. The CDR3 is 13 residues long. The CDR3 bases are TGTGCCACCAGTCCCGGGGGGAATCAGCCCCAGCATTTT. The encoded protein is CATSPGGNQPQHF.

This rearrangement joins TRBV5-8 to TRBJ1-1; D gene uncertain. CDR1 and CDR2 from the germline V gene are SGHTS and YDEGEE. V lost 4 bases and J 4 bases, leaving 11 bases between the germline ends. This CDR3 region has 13 residues. The CDR3 reads CASSPLPGTEAFF. The CDR3 DNA sequence: TGTGCCAGCAGCCCCCTTCCCGGCACTGAAGCTTTCTTT.

V gene TRBV3-1 (or the pseudogene TRBV3-2) combines with J gene TRBJ2-1; 10 positions agree with TRBD2. The CDR3 contains 16 residues. Germline-derived CDR1 and CDR2 are LGHDT and YNNKEL (reference sequence). Trimming took 2 bases from V and 6 from J; bases not matched to a gene: 7. For the CDR3, the DNA is TGTGCCAGCAGCCAATCCTCTAGCGGGAGTGGCAATGAGCAGTTCTTC. This gives the protein CASSQSSSGSGNEQFF.

The V call is TRBV5-6, the J call TRBJ2-1, with D uncertain. CDR1 and CDR2 from the germline V gene are SGHDT and YYEEEE. The CDR3 has 11 amino acids. With 0 bases removed from V and 9 bases from J, the gap between germline ends came to 4 bases. CDR3 in DNA: TGTGCCAGCAGCTTGGCGCGTGAGCAGTTCTTC. Its translation is CASSLAREQFF. Drawing the rest from reference TRBV5-6 and TRBJ2-1, the complete variable domain is DAGVTQSPTHLIKTRGQQVTLRCSPKSGHDTVSWYQQALGQGPQFIFQYYEEEERQRGNFPDRFSGHQFPNYSSELNVNALLLGDSALYLCASSLAREQFFGPGTRLTVL.

The chain links TRBV7-2 to TRBJ2-3; perhaps TRBD2 as D (6 bases). V shed 2 bases and J shed 3 bases, with 9 bases lying between them. The CDR3 has 14 residues. The germline CDR1 and CDR2 sequences are SGHTA and FQGNSA. DNA of the CDR3: TGTGCCAGCAGCTTAACGGGAGAGACAGATACGCAGTATTTT. Protein: CASSLTGETDTQYF.

The rearrangement links TRBV28 to TRBJ1-5; 7 bases agree with TRBD1. V shed 6 bases, J shed 3 bases, and the junction held 5 bases outside the gene matches. CDR1 is MDHEN and CDR2 is SYDVKM in the germline V gene. CDR3 length: 14 amino acids. CDR3 sequence: CASSLTGTNQPQHF. The CDR3 DNA sequence: TGTGCCAGCAGCCTGACAGGGACCAATCAGCCCCAGCATTTT.

The chain uses TRBV6-5 and TRBJ1-5, with D maybe TRBD1 (5 bases). V was trimmed by 5 bases and J by 4 bases, leaving 9 bases between them. This CDR3 is 13 amino acids long. The germline gives CDR1 MNHEY, CDR2 SVGAGI. CDR3 sequence (DNA): TGTGCCAGCAGTCAGACAGAGAATCAGCCCCAGCATTTT. It specifies CASSQTENQPQHF.

The rearrangement links TRBV4-1 to TRBJ2-1; 7 bases agree with TRBD1. The junction had 10 bases not matched to a gene; V was cut back by 4 bases and J by 7 bases. The CDR3 sequence is 15 residues long. In germline, CDR1 is MGHRA, CDR2 YSYEKL. The CDR3 coding sequence is TGCGCCAGCAGCCCTACCGACAGGGTCGCAAATGAGCAGTTCTTC. Translated, it gives CASSPTDRVANEQFF.

This clone was seen a handful of times. J is TRBJ1-2 and V is TRBV5-1; TRBD1 matches at 7 bases. The V and J ends lost 2 bases and 2 bases, in that order; junction bases with no gene match: 6. Germline CDR1 is SGHRS and CDR2 is YFSETQ. This CDR3 region has 15 residues. CDR3 residues: CASSFAGDRNYGYTF. CDR3 nucleotide sequence: TGCGCCAGCAGCTTCGCCGGGGACAGAAACTATGGCTACACCTTC.

The chain links TRBV6-4 to TRBJ1-2, with 7 bases fitting TRBD1. J gave up 7 bases and V 5 bases, and 7 bases lay outside the gene matches. Germline lookup yields CDR1 MRHNA and CDR2 SNTAGT. This CDR3 has 13 residues. CDR3 DNA: TGTGCCAGCAGTCCCCAGGGGGTGGCTGGCTACACCTTC. It codes for CASSPQGVAGYTF.

This chain connects TRBV19 to TRBJ1-3, with D possibly being TRBD1 (5 bases). CDR1 and CDR2 from the germline V gene are LNHDA and SQIVND (reference sequence). The CDR3 length is 16 residues. Trimming removed 7 bases from V and 4 bases from J, with 20 bases in between. Written as DNA, the CDR3 is TGTGCCAGTACCAGGGTCGGGGGGTCCGTCGGAAACACCATATATTTT. Its translation is CASTRVGGSVGNTIYF. The full variable domain, in which reference TRBV19 and TRBJ1-3 provide the parts outside the CDR3, is DGGITQSPKYLFRKEGQNVTLSCEQNLNHDAMYWYRQDPGQGLRLIYYSQIVNDFQKGDIAEGYSVSREKKESFPLTVTSAQKNPTAFYLCASTRVGGSVGNTIYFGEGSWLTVV.

V usage is TRBV7-2 and J usage is TRBJ1-3; D gene ambiguous. CDR3 length: 14 residues. Trimming stripped 6 bases from V and 4 bases from J, with 13 bases between. CDR1 and CDR2 (germline): SGHTA, FQGNSA. The CDR3 is CASSSGGGGNTIYF. The CDR3 coding sequence is TGTGCCAGCAGTTCGGGAGGAGGAGGAAACACCATATATTTT.

This chain joins TRBV19 and TRBJ1-5, with TRBD1 as a possible D gene (5 bases). Looked up from germline, CDR1 is LNHDA and CDR2 is SQIVND (reference sequence). This CDR3 comprises 14 residues. Trimming took off 6 bases at V and 6 bases at J, with 15 bases between the two ends. CDR3 bases: TGTGCCAGTAGGTTCCCAACCGACAGTCAGCCCCAGCATTTT. Encoded protein: CASRFPTDSQPQHF.

The chain joins TRBV7-8 to TRBJ2-3; TRBD2 aligns across 8 bases. The V segment lost 5 bases and the J segment 1 base; nucleotides outside the gene matches: 23. The CDR3 sequence is 21 residues long. In germline, CDR1 is SGHVS, CDR2 FQNEAQ. In nucleotides, the CDR3 is TGTGCCAGCAGCCCCCGAGGAGTAGCGGGGATGTCCCCCTCTCGCACAGATACGCAGTATTTT. It specifies CASSPRGVAGMSPSRTDTQYF.

The chain joins TRBV2 to TRBJ2-7, with 10 nucleotides matching TRBD1. J lost 3 bases, V lost 5 bases, and 4 bases had no gene match. CDR3 size: 14 residues. Germline V gene sequence: CDR1 SNHLY, CDR2 FYNNEI. In DNA, the CDR3 is TGTGCCAGCAGTTTCGGACAGGGGGTCTACGAGCAGTACTTC. This sequence encodes CASSFGQGVYEQYF. The whole variable domain, remainder taken from reference TRBV2 and TRBJ2-7, is EPEVTQTPSHQVTQMGQEVILRCVPISNHLYFYWYRQILGQKVEFLVSFYNNEISEKSEIFDDQFSVERPDGSNFTLKIRSTKLEDSAMYFCASSFGQGVYEQYFGPGTRLTVT.